This T cell receptor beta chain was profiled in a study of blood T cells in healthy people across ages. In the case of this clonotype: Its antigen is undetermined.

Next came a second PCR, run for roughly 6 to 11 cycles, which used a sample-barcoded 5' primer along with a J-beta primer mix. Each TCR beta cDNA got a 12-nucleotide random molecular identifier. Each CDR3 protein is one row after TCRdb ran MiXCR on the 5' RACE reads. The table shows fewer than 2,000,000 distinct CDR3 sequences, with 30% to 35% occurring only once. General study points: Those diversity estimates obtained from one million T cells were thought to be underestimates.

Every donor contributed roughly 10 milliliters of peripheral blood by blood draw. Deletions cut 2 bases from V and 1 base from J, with 10 bases between. This CDR3 has 15 amino acids. Germline V gene sequence: CDR1 SEHNR, CDR2 FQNEAQ (reference sequence). The specimen sequenced was blood. V usage is TRBV7-9 and J usage is TRBJ2-3; D is unresolved. The clonotype was recovered from a woman aged 25 to 45 in good health. CDR3 protein: CASSLSTPGTDTQYF. In DNA, the CDR3 is TGTGCCAGCAGCTTAAGTACTCCGGGCACAGATACGCAGTATTTT. Based on the CDR3 plus reference TRBV7-9 and TRBJ2-3, the full variable domain is DTGVSQNPRHKITKRGQNVTFRCDPISEHNRLYWYRQTLGQGPEFLTYFQNEAQLEKSRLLSDRFSAERPKGSFSTLEIQRTEQGDSAMYLCASSLSTPGTDTQYFGPGTRLTVL.